This T cell receptor (beta chain) was captured in a study of shared clonotypes between healthy human individuals. Study-level background: Plates per donor: three CD4 naive, three CD4 memory, two CD8 naive, one CD8 memory.

Data came from immunoSEQ multiplex PCR; TCRdb stores just in-frame clones and leaves some out. Here the sample spans around 2.5 million clones, over 85% being singletons. The germline V and J ends were trimmed by 2 bases and 0 bases, with 11 bases remaining between them. The CDR3 spans 16 residues. Germline CDR1 is MDHEN and CDR2 is SYDVKM. Researchers partitioned CD4+ cells into CD45RA+ naive and CD45RA-negative memory subsets. Sequencing used naive CD4+ T cells from PBMCs. The subset was: CD45RA+ positively selected. V gene TRBV28 combines with J gene TRBJ1-5; D not resolved. The clonotype originates from a man in his late teens or twenties in good health. Some clones in this sample may be carry-over from other donors' samples. The chain's CDR3 is CASSLVRANSNQPQHF. CDR3 nucleotide sequence: TGTGCCAGCAGTTTAGTTCGGGCTAATAGCAATCAGCCCCAGCATTTT.